This TCR beta chain was sequenced in a study of blood T cell repertoires in COVID-19. Turning to the study itself: The United States, Italy and Spain supplied acute and convalescent COVID-19 samples.

Original data processing: Reference gene primers were amplified, and this amplification served to estimate nucleated cell counts. The data were produced by immunoSEQ multiplex PCR, yet TCRdb's version contains in-frame clones alone and is incomplete. V, J and clone size derive from that table, while D and trimming were established from the DNA sequence. The sample holds about 200,000 clones, about 82% seen once. The V gene end was trimmed by 4 bases and the J gene end by 2 bases; junction bases not matched to a gene: 7. Germline CDR1 is ENHRY and CDR2 is SYGVKD. The CDR3 covers 15 residues. The V and J genes are TRBV10-3 and TRBJ1-2; 7 bases fit TRBD1. This receptor was taken from a man aged 35-49 years with acute COVID-19. The specimen was PBMCs or T cells enriched from blood (not recorded which). The CDR3 coding sequence is TGTGCCATCAGTGGGTCCCCGGACAGGAACTATGGCTACACCTTC. The encoded protein is CAISGSPDRNYGYTF.